The next 2 T cell receptor beta chains were all read from a single sample in a study of tissue T cells after allogeneic stem cell transplantation. The repertoire was sequenced with immunoSEQ multiplex PCR; TCRdb's copy has only in-frame clones and lacks some. The sample has several thousand clones; about 74% are singletons. Enrolled prospectively were adult allogeneic hematopoietic cell transplant recipients whose graft-versus-host disease was steroid-refractory. The material was left colon tissue, obtained at autopsy. The receptors stem from a male patient at least 60 years old with steroid-refractory graft-versus-host disease after an allogeneic stem cell transplant. Some T cells may have originated in the graft donor.

The chain has TRBV19 and TRBJ1-2; TRBD1 aligns across 9 bases. This CDR3 has 15 residues. The V segment lost 9 bases and the J segment 8 bases; nucleotides outside the gene matches: 16. The V gene's germline CDR1 is LNHDA and CDR2 SQIVND (reference sequence). The CDR3: CASQTTPGQGFGYTF. The CDR3 DNA reads as TGTGCCAGCCAGACTACCCCGGGACAGGGTTTCGGCTACACCTTC.

This clone was seen more than once but under ten times. This chain joins TRBV5-1 and TRBJ2-1, with unresolved D. The germline V gene has CDR1 SGHRS and CDR2 YFSETQ. The CDR3 has 15 residues. Trimming left V 4 bases short and J 0 bases short, with 11 bases between. The CDR3 here is CASSDGESSYNEQFF. The CDR3 DNA is TGCGCCAGCAGCGATGGAGAGAGCTCCTACAATGAGCAGTTCTTC.